This entry lists 25 T cell receptor beta chains sequenced from one sample in a study of blood T cell repertoires in COVID-19. The protocol was immunoSEQ multiplex PCR, while the TCRdb copy is restricted to in-frame clones and leaves out a portion. This sample has approximately 180,000 clones, with 70% to 85% found just once. Sequences were obtained from peripheral blood. The receptor source for this set is a woman of 80 years or more with acute or convalescent COVID-19.

The gene calls are TRBV2 and TRBJ2-5; perhaps TRBD2 as D (6 bases). Germline V gene data show CDR1 as SNHLY and CDR2 as FYNNEI. V was clipped by 3 bases and J by 1 base, with 15 bases between them. This CDR3 region has 16 residues. The CDR3 DNA is TGTGCCAGCAGTGATGAGGGACGGGGACTCCAAGAGACCCAGTACTTC. Its translation: CASSDEGRGLQETQYF.

This clone has a single count. The chain combines TRBV7-2 with TRBJ1-1, with a possible D match to TRBD1 (6 bases). The CDR3 is 14 residues long. The V end was cut by 3 bases, the J end by 4 bases, with 12 bases between. CDR1 and CDR2 (germline): SGHTA, FQGNSA. DNA of the CDR3: TGTGCCAGCAGCTTGGGGTGGGGGCCCACTGAAGCTTTCTTT. Translated, it gives CASSLGWGPTEAFF.

This clone was picked up a small number of times. The chain uses TRBV6-6 and TRBJ1-4; D remains ambiguous. Germline V gene sequence: CDR1 MNHNY, CDR2 SVGAGI (reference sequence). The CDR3 has 13 residues. The germline V and J ends were trimmed by 7 bases and 8 bases, with 14 bases remaining between them. The chain's CDR3 is CASTEGRREKLFF. CDR3 DNA sequence: TGTGCCAGCACCGAGGGCAGGCGGGAAAAACTGTTTTTT.

V gene TRBV2 combines with J gene TRBJ2-3; 11 bases align to TRBD2. Germline trimming cut 11 bases from V and 1 base from J; bases unmatched to any gene: 8. CDR1 and CDR2 from the germline V gene are SNHLY and FYNNEI. This CDR3 has 15 amino acids. The CDR3 protein is CAGGGLAARTDTQYF. DNA of the CDR3: TGTGCCGGGGGGGGACTAGCGGCTCGCACAGATACGCAGTATTTT. Based on the CDR3 plus reference TRBV2 and TRBJ2-3, the full variable domain is EPEVTQTPSHQVTQMGQEVILRCVPISNHLYFYWYRQILGQKVEFLVSFYNNEISEKSEIFDDQFSVERPDGSNFTLKIRSTKLEDSAMYFCAGGGLAARTDTQYFGPGTRLTVL.

V is TRBV29-1 and J is TRBJ1-3; 11 bases are shared with TRBD1. Trimming removed 6 bases from V and 0 bases from J; junction bases left unmatched: 4. CDR3 size: 15 residues. From germline, CDR1 is SQVTM and CDR2 ANQGSEA. CDR3 sequence (DNA): TGCAGCGTGGGCGGGACAGGGGGCTCTGGAAACACCATATATTTT. This codes for CSVGGTGGSGNTIYF.

The chain's CDR3 is CASSPPDGRLWQYF. DNA for the CDR3: TGTGCCAGCTCACCACCGGATGGCAGACTGTGGCAGTACTTC. This sequence joins TRBV18 and TRBJ2-7; no reliable D call. V lost 0 bases and J lost 9, with 15 bases in between. CDR3 length: 14 residues. CDR1 and CDR2 (germline): KGHSH, LQKENI.

The rearrangement joins TRBV19 to TRBJ2-7, with a possible D match to TRBD1 (5 bases). The CDR3 has 14 residues. Germline CDR1 LNHDA, CDR2 SQIVND (reference sequence). Deletions cut 5 bases from V and 2 bases from J, with 13 bases between. CDR3 nucleotides: TGTGCCAGTAGTCCCCAGCAGGGTACCTACGAGCAGTACTTC. Translating gives CASSPQQGTYEQYF.

This chain joins TRBV19 and TRBJ2-1; unclear D gene. V was pared by 7 bases and J by 6 bases, with 13 bases between. The CDR3 consists of 13 residues. The germline V gene encodes CDR1 LNHDA and CDR2 SQIVND (reference sequence). The CDR3 DNA reads TGTGCCAGTATTCGATCGGGTAGCAATGAGCAGTTCTTC. It translates to CASIRSGSNEQFF.

The genes are TRBV6-1 and TRBJ2-7; D is possibly TRBD2 (6 bases). CDR3 size: 16 residues. Trimming cost V 0 bases and J 3 bases, with 15 bases left between them. The V gene's germline CDR1 is MNHNS and CDR2 SASEGT. The CDR3 loop reads CASSEARTTAYYEQYF. CDR3 bases: TGTGCCAGCAGTGAAGCCAGGACTACGGCTTACTACGAGCAGTACTTC.

The chain uses TRBV7-2 and TRBJ2-1; 13 positions agree with TRBD2. Germline loops: CDR1 SGHTA, CDR2 FQGNSA. The CDR3 is 15 amino acids. V gave up 1 base and J gave up 9 bases; unmatched junction bases: 3. In DNA form, the CDR3 reads TGTGCCAGCAGCTTAGGGACTAGCGGGGGAGGTGAGCAGTTCTTC. It translates to CASSLGTSGGGEQFF.

The V call is TRBV12-3 or TRBV12-4, the J call TRBJ2-4; the D gene is possibly TRBD1 (6 bases). The V and J ends lost 6 bases and 13 bases respectively, with 16 bases between them. The CDR3 extends over 12 amino acids. The CDR3 region has the DNA TGTGCCAGCAGCCAGGGGCCCTCCGGGCAGTACTTC. The encoded protein is CASSQGPSGQYF.

The chain couples TRBV19 to TRBJ2-1, with D possibly being TRBD1 (5 bases). Trimming cost V 1 base and J 4 bases, with 14 bases left between them. The CDR3 totals 16 residues. Per the germline V gene, CDR1 is LNHDA and CDR2 is SQIVND (reference sequence). In DNA, the CDR3 is TGTGCCAGTAGTATAGCCCTAGGGCAGGGTTACAATGAGCAGTTCTTC. Translating it yields CASSIALGQGYNEQFF.

The chain employs TRBV2 and TRBJ2-2; D might be TRBD1 (5 bases). The V and J ends lost 7 bases and 2 bases respectively, with 11 bases between them. There are 14 residues in the CDR3. Looked up from germline, CDR1 is SNHLY and CDR2 is FYNNEI. CDR3 nucleotides: TGTGCCAGCACTAGGACACACAACACCGGGGAGCTGTTTTTT. It encodes CASTRTHNTGELFF.

The V call is TRBV11-2, the J call TRBJ2-5; TRBD1 might be the D (6 bases). This CDR3 region has 14 residues. Germline V gene sequence: CDR1 SGHAT, CDR2 FQNNGV. V was trimmed by 3 bases and J by 1 base, leaving 9 bases between them. The CDR3 is CASSFTGTQETQYF. The CDR3 DNA follows: TGTGCCAGCAGCTTTACAGGGACCCAAGAGACCCAGTACTTC.

The chain is built from TRBV3-1 (or the pseudogene TRBV3-2) and TRBJ1-4; 10 bases line up with TRBD1. The germline CDR1 and CDR2 sequences are LGHDT and YNNKEL (reference sequence). Trimming at V came to 1 base and at J to 8 bases, leaving 7 bases not matched to a gene. The CDR3 has 16 amino acids. The CDR3 nucleotides read TGTGCCAGCAGCCAAGCTCCGGGACAGGGGTACGAAAAACTGTTTTTT. It yields the protein CASSQAPGQGYEKLFF.

The chain carries TRBV6-5 and TRBJ1-3, with D maybe TRBD1 (6 bases). The germline CDR1 and CDR2 sequences are MNHEY and SVGAGI. The V end lost 7 bases, the J end lost 3 bases, and 16 bases lay between the germline ends. This CDR3 spans 15 amino acids. CDR3 sequence reads: CASIYHRARGNTIYF. The CDR3 bases are TGTGCCAGCATCTATCACAGGGCGCGTGGAAACACCATATATTTT.

The rearrangement uses TRBV9 and TRBJ2-7; 8 nucleotides agree with TRBD1. J was trimmed by 1 base and V by 0 bases; bases with no gene match: 3. CDR3 size: 15 residues. The V gene's germline CDR1 is SGDLS and CDR2 YYNGEE. In DNA, the CDR3 is TGTGCCAGCAGCGTAGGTCAGGGGGCGTCCTACGAGCAGTACTTC. It is translated as CASSVGQGASYEQYF.

The count of this clone is one. This chain connects TRBV5-1 to TRBJ2-1, with 14 bases identical to TRBD2. Looked up from germline, CDR1 is SGHRS and CDR2 is YFSETQ. CDR3 size: 19 residues. The junction had 13 bases not matched to a gene; V was cut back by 4 bases and J by 4 bases. The CDR3 sequence: CASSGVRLAGGVWYNEQFF. Written as DNA, the CDR3 is TGCGCCAGCAGCGGGGTCCGACTAGCGGGAGGGGTGTGGTACAATGAGCAGTTCTTC.

The chain has TRBV18 and TRBJ2-7; TRBD1 matches at 9 bases. The CDR3 covers 16 residues. The ends lost 5 bases at V and 2 bases at J; junction bases unmatched: 10. Germline CDR1 is KGHSH and CDR2 is LQKENI. CDR3 region: CASSAGPGQGPYEQYF. CDR3 nucleotides: TGTGCCAGCTCAGCAGGGCCGGGACAGGGCCCCTACGAGCAGTACTTC. The variable domain in full, completed from reference TRBV18 and TRBJ2-7, reads NAGVMQNPRHLVRRRGQEARLRCSPMKGHSHVYWYRQLPEEGLKFMVYLQKENIIDESGMPKERFSAEFPKEGPSILRIQQVVRGDSAAYFCASSAGPGQGPYEQYFGPGTRLTVT.

The chain is built from TRBV2 and TRBJ1-2; weak D call: TRBD1 (5 bases). CDR1 is SNHLY, CDR2 FYNNEI, per germline. Trimming took off 11 bases at V and 2 bases at J, with 9 bases between the two ends. The CDR3 covers 11 residues. The CDR3 loop reads CAGGTNYGYTF. CDR3 coding DNA: TGTGCCGGGGGGACGAACTATGGCTACACCTTC.

This chain links TRBV2 with TRBJ2-7, with TRBD1 identical over 7 bases. V lost 4 bases, J lost 6 bases, and 6 bases stayed unmatched. Germline V gene sequence: CDR1 SNHLY, CDR2 FYNNEI. CDR3 length: 13 amino acids. As DNA, the CDR3 is TGTGCCAGCAGTGTAGGGGGCTCCCTCGAGCAGTACTTC. As protein: CASSVGGSLEQYF.

The CDR3 DNA reads TGCAGTGCTGCCAGGGACACTGAAGCTTTCTTT. Its translation: CSAARDTEAFF. The chain joins TRBV20-1 to TRBJ1-1, with D possibly being TRBD1 (5 bases). The germline V and J ends were trimmed by 5 bases and 3 bases, with 7 bases remaining between them. Germline CDR1 and CDR2: DFQATT and SNEGSKA (reference sequence). The CDR3 spans 11 residues.

This clone was picked up one time. The gene calls are TRBV19 and TRBJ2-7; 9 bases line up with TRBD2. The CDR3 loop spans 15 amino acids. Trimming at V came to 5 bases and at J to 3 bases, leaving 8 bases not matched to a gene. CDR1 LNHDA and CDR2 SQIVND come from the germline V gene (reference sequence). The CDR3 nucleotides are TGTGCCAGTAGTGGGGCGACTAGCGGATACTACGAGCAGTACTTC. It encodes CASSGATSGYYEQYF.

The V gene is TRBV6-1, the J gene TRBJ1-1; D gene ambiguous. Trimming left V 2 bases short and J 1 base short, with 8 bases between. CDR1 and CDR2 from the germline V gene are MNHNS and SASEGT. The CDR3 covers 14 residues. The CDR3 bases are TGTGCCAGCAGTGAACCCACACCGAACACTGAAGCTTTCTTT. This translates into CASSEPTPNTEAFF.

In this sample, this clone turned up once. The chain links TRBV29-1 to TRBJ2-1, with 12 bases fitting TRBD2. Trimming cost V 6 bases and J 9 bases; bases outside gene matches: 9. Germline CDR1 is SQVTM and CDR2 is ANQGSEA. This CDR3 contains 14 residues. CDR3 in amino acids: CSVSTSGRNGEQFF. As DNA, the CDR3 is TGCAGCGTCTCGACTAGCGGGAGAAACGGTGAGCAGTTCTTC.